This entry is about one TCR beta chain. Antigen unknown. The entry originates in a study of cytomegalovirus exposure and HLA in healthy donors. Study background: Researchers found that roughly 77% of about 400 genotyped donors fell within the Caucasian-associated ancestry cluster.

Broader study findings: V- and J-gene trimming in TCR beta was tied to a missense DCLRE1C variant by an analysis performed later. It was 150 or so TCR beta chains that were listed as cytomegalovirus-associated.

The PCR used 60 Vbeta and 13 Jbeta primers. TCRdb keeps only in-frame clones here, not all; method: immunoSEQ multiplex PCR. This table has approximately 130,000 clones, around 74% appearing once. Germline V gene sequence: CDR1 GTSNPN, CDR2 SVGIG (reference sequence). V was pared by 4 bases and J by 13 bases, with 16 bases between. The CDR3 loop spans 11 amino acids. The chain recombines TRBV30 with TRBJ1-2; D gene unclear. The TCR originated in a man younger than 40 in good health and CMV-seronegative. The material sequenced was PBMCs. CDR3 sequence reads: CAWTLQRSLTF. The CDR3 coding sequence is TGTGCCTGGACCCTACAGAGAAGTCTCACCTTC.